This T cell receptor beta chain is from a study of blood T cell repertoires in COVID-19. Profiling relied on immunoSEQ multiplex PCR, and the TCRdb table lists in-frame clones only, not all of them. The data hold around 300,000 clones, with more than 75% observed a single time. This clone was seen just once. The CDR3 has 15 residues. From germline, CDR1 is SGDLS and CDR2 YYNGEE. The V gene end was trimmed by 0 bases and the J gene end by 7 bases; junction bases not matched to a gene: 1. This clonotype was obtained from a man aged 50 to 59 with active or convalescent COVID-19. The material sequenced was peripheral blood. This sequence joins TRBV9 and TRBJ1-6, with TRBD1 identical over 10 bases. CDR3 DNA sequence: TGTGCCAGCAGCGTAGGGGGACAGGGGAATTCACCCCTCCACTTT. Translated, it gives CASSVGGQGNSPLHF.